The next 14 T cell receptor beta chains were all read from a single sample in a study of T cell responses to AZD1222 COVID-19 vaccine. The method was immunoSEQ multiplex PCR; TCRdb's version includes in-frame clones alone and lacks a portion of them. Of approximately 140,000 clones in the sample, 80% to 95% were seen once. The material was peripheral blood, obtained on day 0 of AZD1222 vaccination. All receptors come from an adult in good health.

V and J are TRBV9 and TRBJ2-3; possibly TRBD1 or TRBD2 for D (6 bases each). Trimming cost V 6 bases and J 4 bases, with 12 bases left between them. Germline CDR1 reads SGDLS; CDR2 reads YYNGEE. This CDR3 comprises 13 residues. The CDR3: CASNGGNADTQYF. CDR3 in DNA: TGTGCCAGCAACGGGGGCAACGCAGATACGCAGTATTTT.

The chain couples TRBV27 to TRBJ1-6; tentative D call: TRBD1 (6 bases). CDR1 is MNHEY, CDR2 SMNVEV, per germline (reference sequence). Deletions cut 6 bases from V and 0 bases from J, with 9 bases between. The CDR3 is made up of 15 amino acids. The CDR3 loop reads CASSRGSSYNSPLHF. In DNA form, the CDR3 reads TGTGCCAGCAGCAGGGGAAGCTCCTATAATTCACCCCTCCACTTT.

The rearrangement joins TRBV7-8 to TRBJ2-3, with 10 nucleotides matching TRBD1. CDR3 size: 15 residues. CDR1 is SGHVS, CDR2 FQNEAQ, per germline. V lost 5 bases, J lost 4 bases, and 6 bases stayed unmatched. The DNA for the CDR3 is TGTGCCAGCAGCCCGACAGGGGGCTCCGCAGATACGCAGTATTTT. It translates to CASSPTGGSADTQYF.

This clone has just one count. This chain joins TRBV4-3 and TRBJ2-2, with D perhaps being TRBD1 or TRBD2 (5 bases each). In germline, CDR1 is LGHNA, CDR2 YSLEER. Trimming shortened V by 2 bases and J by 6 bases, and 7 bases separated the two germline ends. The CDR3 runs to 13 residues. Here the CDR3 reads CASSQQGPGELFF. CDR3 nucleotide sequence: TGCGCCAGCAGCCAACAGGGACCCGGGGAGCTGTTTTTT.

The chain employs TRBV11-3 and TRBJ1-1; D is undetermined. V dropped 6 bases and J dropped 5 bases, with 10 bases sitting between them. The CDR3 covers 12 residues. CDR1 SGHNT and CDR2 YENEEA come from the germline V gene. The CDR3 region is CASRGIGTEAFF. CDR3 nucleotides: TGTGCCAGCAGGGGAATAGGGACTGAAGCTTTCTTT.

The chain employs TRBV28 and TRBJ1-4; 7 bases are a match to TRBD1. With 5 bases clipped from V and 7 bases from J, the junction kept 16 bases outside the gene matches. CDR1 MDHEN and CDR2 SYDVKM come from the germline V gene. CDR3 length equals 17 residues. CDR3 in amino acids: CASSLPPQGGKAEKLFF. CDR3 nucleotides: TGTGCCAGCAGTCTCCCCCCGCAGGGGGGCAAAGCTGAAAAACTGTTTTTT.

The J gene is TRBJ1-1, the V gene TRBV4-1; D gene unclear. Germline lookup yields CDR1 MGHRA and CDR2 YSYEKL. The CDR3 sequence is 14 residues long. Trimming shortened V by 2 bases and J by 4 bases, and 11 bases separated the two germline ends. The CDR3 spells CASSQISGSTEAFF. DNA for the CDR3: TGCGCCAGCAGCCAAATAAGTGGGAGCACTGAAGCTTTCTTT.

There are a few counts of this clone. The V gene is TRBV2, the J gene TRBJ2-7; 10 nucleotides match TRBD1. Germline CDR1 is SNHLY and CDR2 is FYNNEI. This CDR3 contains 13 residues. Trimming at V came to 4 bases and at J to 9 bases, leaving 6 bases not matched to a gene. The CDR3 spells CASSGGTGAAQYF. The CDR3 DNA is TGTGCCAGCAGTGGGGGGACAGGGGCAGCGCAGTACTTC.

V gene TRBV30 combines with J gene TRBJ1-1, with D maybe TRBD1 (5 bases). V lost 2 bases and J lost 5, with 12 bases in between. There are 13 residues in the CDR3. Germline V gene data show CDR1 as GTSNPN and CDR2 as SVGIG (reference sequence). The CDR3 DNA sequence: TGTGCCTGGAGTCGACCGGGGGAGACTGAAGCTTTCTTT. Translated: CAWSRPGETEAFF.

The rearrangement uses TRBV5-1 and TRBJ2-3, with TRBD1 identical over 8 bases. Trimming took 7 bases from V and 3 from J; bases not matched to a gene: 4. The CDR3 extends over 13 amino acids. The germline CDR1 and CDR2 sequences are SGHRS and YFSETQ. The CDR3 DNA follows: TGCGCCAGCCAGGACAGGGTAACAGATACGCAGTATTTT. Translation gives CASQDRVTDTQYF.

The chain combines TRBV28 with TRBJ2-6; D may be TRBD1 (6 bases). Germline V CDR1 and CDR2: MDHEN, SYDVKM. Between the trimmed V and J ends, which lost 1 base and 2 bases, there was a span of 6 bases. The CDR3 consists of 15 residues. The CDR3 here is CASSLYRAGANVLTF. CDR3 DNA: TGTGCCAGCAGTTTATACAGGGCTGGGGCCAACGTCCTGACTTTC.

The rearrangement links TRBV5-1 to TRBJ2-1; tentative D call: TRBD1 (6 bases). The CDR3 covers 16 residues. Germline V CDR1 and CDR2: SGHRS, YFSETQ. Trimming stripped 1 base from V and 2 bases from J, with 13 bases between. The DNA for the CDR3 is TGCGCCAGCAGCTTGCGACCACAGGGTGCCTACAATGAGCAGTTCTTC. This sequence encodes CASSLRPQGAYNEQFF.

This sequence joins TRBV4-2 and TRBJ1-6; 7 bases fit TRBD1. The V segment lost 1 base and the J segment 7 bases; nucleotides outside the gene matches: 7. Germline assignment: CDR1 LGHNA and CDR2 YNFKEQ. The CDR3 covers 16 residues. Here the CDR3 reads CASSQAATGSNSPLHF. The CDR3 DNA is TGTGCCAGCAGCCAAGCCGCGACAGGGTCAAATTCACCCCTCCACTTT.

The chain couples TRBV6-5 to TRBJ2-2; D not certain. CDR1 is MNHEY, CDR2 SVGAGI, per germline. V gave up 6 bases and J gave up 7 bases, with 12 bases separating them. The CDR3 loop spans 13 amino acids. The CDR3 is CASSGTRFGELFF. The CDR3 DNA follows: TGTGCCAGCAGCGGAACACGTTTCGGGGAGCTGTTTTTT.